These 22 T cell receptor beta chains came from one sample sequenced in a study of shared clonotypes between healthy human individuals. Sequencing used immunoSEQ multiplex PCR; TCRdb keeps in-frame clones, though not all of them. The sample includes 2 million to 3 million clones, 93% of them seen just once. Sequenced sample: naive CD4+ T cells from PBMCs. The sample's subset: CD45RA+ positively selected. The source of these receptors is a man aged 18 to 30 in good health. Some clones in this sample may be carry-over from other donors' samples.

J is TRBJ2-1 and V is TRBV27; 7 nucleotides agree with TRBD2. After removal of 6 bases from V and 2 bases from J, the junction contained 7 bases not matched to a gene. The CDR3 contains 15 residues. CDR1 and CDR2 (germline): MNHEY, SMNVEV (reference sequence). The CDR3 loop is CASRSSGVPYNEQFF. CDR3 nucleotide sequence: TGTGCCAGCAGATCGAGCGGGGTACCCTACAATGAGCAGTTCTTC.

The chain recombines TRBV5-4 with TRBJ2-7; tentatively, D is TRBD1 (6 bases). Trimming stripped 1 base from V and 9 bases from J, with 14 bases between. The CDR3 consists of 13 residues. The germline V gene encodes CDR1 SGHNT and CDR2 YYREEE (reference sequence). The CDR3: CASSLTGQLVQYF. The CDR3 DNA reads as TGTGCCAGCAGCTTGACCGGACAGCTCGTGCAGTACTTC.

V gene TRBV28 combines with J gene TRBJ1-1; D unclear. Per the germline V gene, CDR1 is MDHEN and CDR2 is SYDVKM. V lost 8 bases, J lost 1 base, and 11 bases lay in between. The CDR3 has 13 amino acids. The DNA of the CDR3 is TGTGCCAGCTCCCTTCGCTGGAACACTGAAGCTTTCTTT. This sequence encodes CASSLRWNTEAFF.

This clone was seen only a few times. The V call is TRBV28, the J call TRBJ1-1; 7 bases agree with TRBD1. The CDR3 covers 13 residues. The junction had 8 bases not matched to a gene; V was cut back by 10 bases and J by 3 bases. CDR1 and CDR2 from the germline V gene are MDHEN and SYDVKM. The CDR3 nucleotides are TGTGCCACCGAGGACAGGATGTACACTGAAGCTTTCTTT. Translation: CATEDRMYTEAFF. Full variable domain (remainder filled in from reference TRBV28 and TRBJ1-1): DVKVTQSSRYLVKRTGEKVFLECVQDMDHENMFWYRQDPGLGLRLIYFSYDVKMKEKGDIPEGYSVSREKKERFSLILESASTNQTSMYLCATEDRMYTEAFFGQGTRLTVV.

This sequence joins TRBV14 and TRBJ2-4; 9 nucleotides match TRBD2. Germline assignment: CDR1 SGHDN and CDR2 FVKESK. This CDR3 is 14 amino acids long. With V trimmed by 4 bases and J by 8 bases, 6 bases remained unmatched. The CDR3 DNA is TGTGCCAGCAGCCCTGGACTAGCGCGGGACATTCAGTACTTC. Encoded protein: CASSPGLARDIQYF.

The chain joins TRBV15 to TRBJ2-7; 8 bases match TRBD2. Germline CDR1 is LNHNV and CDR2 is YYDKDF (reference sequence). With V trimmed by 4 bases and J by 8 bases, 13 bases remained unmatched. The CDR3 contains 15 residues. CDR3 in amino acids: CATSKGGGLVSQQYF. Written as DNA, the CDR3 is TGTGCCACCAGCAAAGGAGGGGGACTAGTTAGCCAGCAGTACTTC.

Only a few counts were recorded for this clone. This sequence joins TRBV29-1 and TRBJ1-1, with 7 bases fitting TRBD1. V lost 6 bases and J lost 1; bases outside the gene matches: 5. The germline V gene has CDR1 SQVTM and CDR2 ANQGSEA. This CDR3 is built from 13 residues. CDR3 sequence (DNA): TGCAGCGTGGTACAGGGGCGGAACACTGAAGCTTTCTTT. It yields the protein CSVVQGRNTEAFF.

The rearrangement uses TRBV11-2 and TRBJ2-3; unclear D gene. V was shortened by 8 bases and J by 6 bases, with 9 bases between the two germline ends. Germline CDR1 and CDR2: SGHAT and FQNNGV. The CDR3 spans 11 residues. The CDR3 reads CASSRGDTQYF. CDR3 nucleotide sequence: TGTGCCAGCTCCCGTGGGGATACGCAGTATTTT. The full variable domain, in which reference TRBV11-2 and TRBJ2-3 provide the parts outside the CDR3, is EAGVAQSPRYKIIEKRQSVAFWCNPISGHATLYWYQQILGQGPKLLIQFQNNGVVDDSQLPKDRFSAERLKGVDSTLKIQPAKLEDSAVYLCASSRGDTQYFGPGTRLTVL.

Notes on this clone: At the DNA level, this CDR3 is encoded by other sequences in the same sample as well. The chain joins TRBV18 to TRBJ2-5; 10 bases line up with TRBD1. The CDR3 is 14 residues long. V shed 3 bases and J 2 bases; nucleotides not matched to a gene: 0. Germline-derived CDR1 and CDR2 are KGHSH and LQKENI. CDR3 protein: CASSPDRGQETQYF. For the CDR3, the DNA is TGTGCCAGCTCACCGGACAGGGGGCAAGAGACCCAGTACTTC. Complete variable domain (other parts from reference TRBV18 and TRBJ2-5): NAGVMQNPRHLVRRRGQEARLRCSPMKGHSHVYWYRQLPEEGLKFMVYLQKENIIDESGMPKERFSAEFPKEGPSILRIQQVVRGDSAAYFCASSPDRGQETQYFGPGTRLLVL.

The chain recombines TRBV5-1 with TRBJ2-3; D uncertain. The CDR3 consists of 11 residues. V was pared by 5 bases and J by 2 bases, with 3 bases between. Germline V CDR1 and CDR2: SGHRS, YFSETQ. The CDR3 DNA reads TGCGCCAGCAGAGACACAGATACGCAGTATTTT. It translates to CASRDTDTQYF.

This sequence joins TRBV2 and TRBJ1-5; D remains unclear. The CDR3 has 14 amino acids. Germline V gives CDR1 SNHLY, CDR2 FYNNEI. V lost 4 bases to trimming and J lost 4 bases, with 11 bases between them. DNA of the CDR3: TGTGCCAGCAGTGCGGGAAGTCGGAATCAGCCCCAGCATTTT. Amino acids: CASSAGSRNQPQHF.

The chain recombines TRBV2 with TRBJ2-1; 7 bases map to TRBD1. The CDR3 covers 13 residues. CDR1 is SNHLY and CDR2 is FYNNEI in the germline V gene. V shed 2 bases and J 6 bases; nucleotides not matched to a gene: 1. In DNA form, the CDR3 reads TGTGCCAGCAGTGAAAACAGGGGCAATGAGCAGTTCTTC. Translation: CASSENRGNEQFF.

The genes are TRBV2 and TRBJ1-4, with D perhaps TRBD1 (5 bases). Germline V gene lookup returns CDR1 SNHLY and CDR2 FYNNEI. The V end was cut by 7 bases, the J end by 3 bases, with 15 bases between. This CDR3 comprises 15 residues. The CDR3 DNA reads as TGTGCCAGCAATCCGGGGGGGATGGCTAATGAAAAACTGTTTTTT. It is translated as CASNPGGMANEKLFF.

The chain uses TRBV2 and TRBJ1-1; 9 nucleotides match TRBD1. Germline V CDR1 and CDR2: SNHLY, FYNNEI. With V trimmed by 7 bases and J by 4 bases, 7 bases remained unmatched. This CDR3 is built from 14 residues. The CDR3 sequence: CASISDRGGTEAFF. CDR3 DNA sequence: TGTGCCAGCATTTCAGACAGGGGGGGCACTGAAGCTTTCTTT.

The rearrangement uses TRBV7-8 and TRBJ1-4; D gene uncertain. Germline V gives CDR1 SGHVS, CDR2 FQNEAQ. Trimming left V 0 bases short and J 7 bases short, with 12 bases between. The CDR3 spans 15 residues. This CDR3 reads CASSLAGQPSEKLFF. CDR3 sequence (DNA): TGTGCCAGCAGCTTAGCGGGCCAACCCAGTGAAAAACTGTTTTTT.

In its sample, this clone was seen once. The gene calls are TRBV19 and TRBJ2-7, with a weak D call TRBD1 (6 bases). This CDR3 comprises 15 residues. Germline loops: CDR1 LNHDA, CDR2 SQIVND (reference sequence). Trimming left V 6 bases short and J 2 bases short, with 17 bases between. In DNA, the CDR3 is TGTGCCAGTAGCCCGCAGGGGAAGTTAACCTACGAGCAGTACTTC. Translation: CASSPQGKLTYEQYF.

The chain carries TRBV7-8 and TRBJ2-1, with 16 bases matching TRBD2. This CDR3 comprises 20 residues. Germline V gene data show CDR1 as SGHVS and CDR2 as FQNEAQ. After removal of 6 bases from V and 3 bases from J, the junction contained 14 bases not matched to a gene. The CDR3 region is CASRWDGGTSGRAGYNEQFF. As DNA, the CDR3 is TGTGCCAGCAGGTGGGACGGCGGGACTAGCGGGAGGGCCGGCTACAATGAGCAGTTCTTC.

The chain has TRBV6-5 and TRBJ2-1, with 8 nucleotides matching TRBD1. V was clipped by 6 bases and J by 12 bases; unmatched bases: 16. The CDR3 has 15 residues. Per germline, CDR1 MNHEY and CDR2 SVGAGI. CDR3 region: CASRVTGGDRGAQFF. In nucleotides, the CDR3 is TGTGCCAGCAGAGTTACCGGGGGAGACAGGGGCGCGCAGTTCTTC.

This clone has only one observation. The chain combines TRBV11-2 with TRBJ2-7; D is unresolved. V lost 2 bases to trimming and J lost 0 bases, with 11 bases between them. The germline V gene has CDR1 SGHAT and CDR2 FQNNGV. The CDR3 has 15 residues. CDR3 DNA sequence: TGTGCCAGCAGCTTACGGACCTGGAGCTCCTACGAGCAGTACTTC. Its translation is CASSLRTWSSYEQYF.

The CDR3 loop is CASSLTGSFSSEFF. CDR3 nucleotides: TGTGCCAGCAGCTTAACCGGAAGTTTTTCCTCGGAGTTCTTC. The chain is built from TRBV7-9 and TRBJ2-1; D not certain. V lost 2 bases, J lost 14 bases, and 19 bases lay in between. Germline CDR1 SEHNR, CDR2 FQNEAQ (reference sequence). The CDR3 has 14 residues.

The chain uses TRBV5-1 and TRBJ2-1; 7 positions agree with TRBD1. The CDR3 covers 15 residues. In germline, CDR1 is SGHRS, CDR2 YFSETQ. The trim removed 3 bases at V and 6 bases at J, leaving 9 bases unmatched. The CDR3 region has the DNA TGCGCCAGCAGCTCCTACGGGGCAGGGGGCAATGAGCAGTTCTTC. This translates into CASSSYGAGGNEQFF.

In this sample, this clone turned up once. The CDR3 loop is CASSETSGSYNEQFF. The CDR3 DNA is TGTGCCAGCAGCGAGACTAGCGGATCCTACAATGAGCAGTTCTTC. The chain employs TRBV11-2 and TRBJ2-1; 9 bases are a match to TRBD2. The germline V gene encodes CDR1 SGHAT and CDR2 FQNNGV. The CDR3 runs 15 residues. J gave up 1 base and V 5 bases, and 3 bases lay outside the gene matches.